A selection of T cell receptor beta chains follows, all from one sample in a study of beta chain features in type 1 diabetes. Sequencing was performed with immunoSEQ multiplex PCR; in TCRdb, only in-frame clones are kept and a portion is missing. The sample lists just over 450,000 clones; approximately 31% were seen once. The sample comprised naive CD4+ T cells from blood. The receptors come from a man between 18 and 29 years old in good health. Each CDR3 is given with its conserved first and last residue. A D gene is named only where the DNA matches it firmly. The size field is filled for only some rows; it gives once, few, many or a size class.

V gene: TRBV5-6; D gene: TRBD1; clone size: few; J gene: TRBJ1-5; CDR3 DNA: TGTGCCAGCAGCCTACAGGGGCACGCTCAGCCCCAGCATTTT; CDR3 protein: CASSLQGHAQPQHF
V gene: TRBV4-1; D gene: TRBD1; clone size: -; J gene: TRBJ2-1; CDR3 DNA: TGCGCCAGCAGCCAAGGGGACAGGGGCTACGACAATGAGCAGTTCTTC; CDR3 protein: CASSQGDRGYDNEQFF
V gene: TRBV6-5; D gene: -; clone size: -; J gene: TRBJ2-2; CDR3 DNA: TGTGCCAGCACAAGGACCCTCAAAAATAGCGGGGAGCTGTTTTTT; CDR3 protein: CASTRTLKNSGELFF
V gene: TRBV7-2; D gene: TRBD2; clone size: -; J gene: TRBJ2-5; CDR3 DNA: TGTGCCAGCAGCCCGGGACTATCGCCCCAGTACTTC; CDR3 protein: CASSPGLSPQYF
V gene: TRBV29-1; D gene: TRBD1; clone size: -; J gene: TRBJ2-1; CDR3 DNA: TGCAGCGCTCAGACAGGGACCTACAATGAGCAGTTCTTC; CDR3 protein: CSAQTGTYNEQFF
V gene: TRBV6-6; D gene: TRBD1; clone size: -; J gene: TRBJ1-2; CDR3 DNA: TGTGCCAGCAGGGAAACCGGGACAGGGGACTATGGCTACACCTTC; CDR3 protein: CASRETGTGDYGYTF
V gene: TRBV29-1; D gene: -; clone size: -; J gene: TRBJ2-7; CDR3 DNA: TGCAGCGTTTCGCCCGGCTCCTACGAGCAGTACTTC; CDR3 protein: CSVSPGSYEQYF
V gene: TRBV28; D gene: -; clone size: few; J gene: TRBJ2-1; CDR3 DNA: TGTGCCAGCAATCCCCCGGGGGTCTACAATGAGCAGTTCTTC; CDR3 protein: CASNPPGVYNEQFF
V gene: TRBV10-3; D gene: TRBD1; clone size: few; J gene: TRBJ2-1; CDR3 DNA: TGTGCCATCAGGGAGACAGGGCTATCCTACAATGAGCAGTTCTTC; CDR3 protein: CAIRETGLSYNEQFF
V gene: TRBV4-3; D gene: -; clone size: few; J gene: TRBJ1-2; CDR3 DNA: TGCGCCAGCAGCCTCAGCGGGAACTATGGCTACACCTTC; CDR3 protein: CASSLSGNYGYTF
V gene: TRBV6-5; D gene: TRBD1; clone size: -; J gene: TRBJ2-5; CDR3 DNA: TGTGCCAGCAGTGCCCGGGACAGGCAAGAGACCCAGTACTTC; CDR3 protein: CASSARDRQETQYF
V gene: TRBV7-3; D gene: TRBD2; clone size: -; J gene: TRBJ2-2; CDR3 DNA: TGTGCCAGCAGCTCTAGCGGTAGGACCGGGGAGCTGTTTTTT; CDR3 protein: CASSSSGRTGELFF
V gene: TRBV13; D gene: TRBD1; clone size: few; J gene: TRBJ1-2; CDR3 DNA: TGTGCCAGCAGCATCGGGGACAGGCACTATGGCTACACCTTC; CDR3 protein: CASSIGDRHYGYTF
V gene: TRBV4-2; D gene: -; clone size: -; J gene: TRBJ1-4; CDR3 DNA: TGTGCCAGCAGCCATGGGACGGGGGAAAAACTGTTTTTT; CDR3 protein: CASSHGTGEKLFF
V gene: TRBV5-1; D gene: -; clone size: -; J gene: TRBJ2-1; CDR3 DNA: TGCGCCAGCAGCTTGAGGGAGCCTCGAGACAATGAGCAGTTCTTC; CDR3 protein: CASSLREPRDNEQFF
V gene: TRBV30; D gene: -; clone size: once; J gene: TRBJ1-5; CDR3 DNA: TGTGCCTGGAGTGTAGCAACTAATCAGCCCCAGCATTTT; CDR3 protein: CAWSVATNQPQHF
V gene: TRBV28; D gene: TRBD1; clone size: -; J gene: TRBJ1-1; CDR3 DNA: TGTGCCAGCAGCCTATATCGGACAGGCTTCACTGAAGCTTTCTTT; CDR3 protein: CASSLYRTGFTEAFF
V gene: TRBV4-3; D gene: -; clone size: -; J gene: TRBJ2-1; CDR3 DNA: TGCGCCAGCAGCCAAGAGGTCAAGGGCTACAATGAGCAGTTCTTC; CDR3 protein: CASSQEVKGYNEQFF
V gene: TRBV5-1; D gene: -; clone size: -; J gene: TRBJ2-6; CDR3 DNA: TGCGCCAGCAGCCATAACAGGGCTGGGGCCAACGTCCTGACTTTC; CDR3 protein: CASSHNRAGANVLTF
V gene: TRBV29-1; D gene: -; clone size: -; J gene: TRBJ2-7; CDR3 DNA: TGCAGCGTTGAAGGGCTGTTAGGGGATGGCTACGAGCAGTACTTC; CDR3 protein: CSVEGLLGDGYEQYF
V gene: TRBV10-3; D gene: TRBD1; clone size: -; J gene: TRBJ1-5; CDR3 DNA: TGTGCCGCGACGGGACAGAGCAATCAGCCCCAGCATTTT; CDR3 protein: CAATGQSNQPQHF
V gene: TRBV21-1; D gene: -; clone size: -; J gene: TRBJ1-1; CDR3 DNA: TGTGCCTTCCTTGGGACAGGGACCACTGAAGCTTTCTTT; CDR3 protein: CAFLGTGTTEAFF
V gene: TRBV29-1; D gene: -; clone size: few; J gene: TRBJ2-3; CDR3 DNA: TGCAGCGTTGAAAAGGATAGCACAGATACGCAGTATTTT; CDR3 protein: CSVEKDSTDTQYF
V gene: TRBV4-3; D gene: TRBD1; clone size: -; J gene: TRBJ2-3; CDR3 DNA: TGCGCCAGCAGCCATCTACAGTCCGGGACAGGGATTAGAGATACGCAGTATTTT; CDR3 protein: CASSHLQSGTGIRDTQYF
V gene: TRBV15; D gene: -; clone size: once; J gene: TRBJ2-7; CDR3 DNA: TGTGCCACCAGCAGAGGGGCCGTTCGGGACTACGAGCAGTACTTC; CDR3 protein: CATSRGAVRDYEQYF
V gene: TRBV29-1; D gene: TRBD2; clone size: few; J gene: TRBJ2-3; CDR3 DNA: TGCAGCGCCGTAGCGGGAGAGCGCACAGATACGCAGTATTTT; CDR3 protein: CSAVAGERTDTQYF
V gene: TRBV27; D gene: TRBD2; clone size: -; J gene: TRBJ2-1; CDR3 DNA: TGTGCCAGCAGTCTAGCGGGAGGCCTTTACAATGAGCAGTTCTTC; CDR3 protein: CASSLAGGLYNEQFF
V gene: TRBV2; D gene: -; clone size: few; J gene: TRBJ1-1; CDR3 DNA: TGTGCCAGCAAGGTACAGATGAACACTGAAGCTTTCTTT; CDR3 protein: CASKVQMNTEAFF
V gene: TRBV30; D gene: -; clone size: -; J gene: TRBJ2-6; CDR3 DNA: TGTGCCTGTCGCTCTGGGGCCAACGTCCTGACTTTC; CDR3 protein: CACRSGANVLTF
V gene: TRBV7-9; D gene: TRBD2; clone size: -; J gene: TRBJ2-6; CDR3 DNA: TGTGCCCCAAGCTGGGAGGGGCTAAGCTCTGGGGCCAACGTCCTGACTTTC; CDR3 protein: CAPSWEGLSSGANVLTF
V gene: TRBV5-1; D gene: TRBD2; clone size: -; J gene: TRBJ2-3; CDR3 DNA: TGCGCCAGCAGCTCCCGACTAGCGGATAGCACAGATACGCAGTATTTT; CDR3 protein: CASSSRLADSTDTQYF
V gene: TRBV6-6; D gene: -; clone size: once; J gene: TRBJ2-4; CDR3 DNA: TGTGCCAGCAGTTACTCGGTTGACCTAGCCAAAAACATTCAGTACTTC; CDR3 protein: CASSYSVDLAKNIQYF
V gene: TRBV9; D gene: -; clone size: -; J gene: TRBJ2-5; CDR3 DNA: TGTGCCAGCAGCGGCGGGGACACCTACCAAGAGACCCAGTACTTC; CDR3 protein: CASSGGDTYQETQYF
V gene: TRBV7-9; D gene: -; clone size: -; J gene: TRBJ1-4; CDR3 DNA: TGTGCCAGCAGACGAACGGACAGCAATGAAAAACTGTTTTTT; CDR3 protein: CASRRTDSNEKLFF
V gene: TRBV7-9; D gene: -; clone size: -; J gene: TRBJ2-5; CDR3 DNA: TGTGCCAGCAGCTTAAACAGCCAAGAGACCCAGTACTTC; CDR3 protein: CASSLNSQETQYF
V gene: TRBV7-3; D gene: -; clone size: -; J gene: TRBJ2-5; CDR3 DNA: TGTGCCAGCAGCCCCCCCGGTGGAGAGACCCAGTACTTC; CDR3 protein: CASSPPGGETQYF
V gene: TRBV4-3; D gene: -; clone size: -; J gene: TRBJ2-7; CDR3 DNA: TGCGCCAGCAGCCAGCGCGGGGCTCCCTACGAGCAGTACTTC; CDR3 protein: CASSQRGAPYEQYF
V gene: TRBV29-1; D gene: TRBD2; clone size: -; J gene: TRBJ2-1; CDR3 DNA: TGCAGCGCCGATAGCGGGGCGGGTAGGGAGCAGTTCTTC; CDR3 protein: CSADSGAGREQFF
V gene: TRBV7-2; D gene: -; clone size: once; J gene: TRBJ1-1; CDR3 DNA: TGTGCCAGCAGTCCCGGTCCTTACACTGAAGCTTTCTTT; CDR3 protein: CASSPGPYTEAFF
V gene: TRBV7-6; D gene: TRBD2; clone size: -; J gene: TRBJ2-1; CDR3 DNA: TGTGCCAGCAGCGTGACTAGCGGGAGAGCTGAGCAGTTCTTC; CDR3 protein: CASSVTSGRAEQFF
V gene: TRBV6-5; D gene: -; clone size: few; J gene: TRBJ2-1; CDR3 DNA: TGTGCCAGCAGTCTAGACTGGGCCTACAATGAGCAGTTCTTC; CDR3 protein: CASSLDWAYNEQFF
V gene: TRBV7-9; D gene: TRBD2; clone size: few; J gene: TRBJ2-3; CDR3 DNA: TGTGCCAGCAGCTTCCAGTCGACTAGCGGAACAGATACGCAGTATTTT; CDR3 protein: CASSFQSTSGTDTQYF
V gene: TRBV7-6; D gene: -; clone size: -; J gene: TRBJ2-3; CDR3 DNA: TGTGCCAGCAGCTTAGTATCGGGAGCCGGGACAGATACGCAGTATTTT; CDR3 protein: CASSLVSGAGTDTQYF
V gene: TRBV25-1; D gene: -; clone size: few; J gene: TRBJ2-2; CDR3 DNA: TGTGCCAGCAGAATGATGGTCGGGGAGCTGTTTTTT; CDR3 protein: CASRMMVGELFF
V gene: TRBV5-4; D gene: -; clone size: few; J gene: TRBJ2-3; CDR3 DNA: TGTGCCAGCAGCTTGGATGGCGGTACCACAGATACGCAGTATTTT; CDR3 protein: CASSLDGGTTDTQYF
V gene: TRBV4-1; D gene: -; clone size: -; J gene: TRBJ1-1; CDR3 DNA: TGCGCCAGCAGCCAAGTAAGTCGTACGAACACTGAAGCTTTCTTT; CDR3 protein: CASSQVSRTNTEAFF